Each of the 20 T cell receptor beta chains below was sequenced from the same sample in a study of identifying expanded T cells in peripheral blood. Assay: immunoSEQ multiplex PCR; the TCRdb copy retains only in-frame clones and omits some. Here the sample spans about 86,000 clones, approximately 88% being singletons. Sequencing was done on a sample of blood. All receptors come from a person aged 18-70 years in good health.

The rearrangement uses TRBV2 and TRBJ2-3; the match to TRBD1 covers 7 bases. The CDR3 sequence is 14 residues long. The germline gives CDR1 SNHLY, CDR2 FYNNEI. V was pared by 6 bases and J by 2 bases, with 5 bases of the junction left unmatched. The DNA of the CDR3 is TGTGCCAGCAGGAGGACAGGCTCCACAGATACGCAGTATTTT. Amino acid sequence: CASRRTGSTDTQYF. The full variable domain, completed using reference TRBV2 and TRBJ2-3, is EPEVTQTPSHQVTQMGQEVILRCVPISNHLYFYWYRQILGQKVEFLVSFYNNEISEKSEIFDDQFSVERPDGSNFTLKIRSTKLEDSAMYFCASRRTGSTDTQYFGPGTRLTVL.

The gene calls are TRBV2 and TRBJ1-5; unclear D gene. The V and J ends lost 5 bases and 0 bases respectively, with 11 bases between them. The CDR3 spans 15 residues. Germline-derived CDR1 and CDR2 are SNHLY and FYNNEI. The CDR3 spells CASSSDGNSNQPQHF. The CDR3 DNA is TGTGCCAGCAGTTCTGACGGTAATAGCAATCAGCCCCAGCATTTT.

V is TRBV5-4 and J is TRBJ2-2; TRBD2 is a possible D gene (6 bases). Germline values: CDR1 SGHNT, CDR2 YYREEE (reference sequence). V was shortened by 5 bases and J by 3 bases, with 14 bases between the two germline ends. CDR3 length: 15 amino acids. CDR3 sequence (DNA): TGTGCCAGCAGTCACGGGAGCCCCGACACCGGGGAGCTGTTTTTT. Its translation: CASSHGSPDTGELFF. Drawing the rest from reference TRBV5-4 and TRBJ2-2, the complete variable domain is ETGVTQSPTHLIKTRGQQVTLRCSSQSGHNTVSWYQQALGQGPQFIFQYYREEENGRGNFPPRFSGLQFPNYSSELNVNALELDDSALYLCASSHGSPDTGELFFGEGSRLTVL.

The V and J genes are TRBV18 and TRBJ2-1; 10 bases are a match to TRBD1. CDR1 is KGHSH and CDR2 is LQKENI in the germline V gene. The J segment lost 6 bases and the V segment lost 1 base, leaving 3 bases of the junction unmatched. This CDR3 is 15 amino acids long. Here the CDR3 DNA reads TGTGCCAGCTCACCACGGGACAGGGGTTTCAATGAGCAGTTCTTC. Its protein is CASSPRDRGFNEQFF.

The chain employs TRBV18 and TRBJ2-4; D gene ambiguous. V lost 1 base and J lost 15, with 16 bases in between. CDR3 length: 13 residues. Germline CDR1 reads KGHSH; CDR2 reads LQKENI. The CDR3: CASSPQPAGFLYF. The CDR3 region has the DNA TGTGCCAGCTCACCACAGCCTGCCGGCTTTCTGTACTTC. The whole variable domain, remainder taken from reference TRBV18 and TRBJ2-4, is NAGVMQNPRHLVRRRGQEARLRCSPMKGHSHVYWYRQLPEEGLKFMVYLQKENIIDESGMPKERFSAEFPKEGPSILRIQQVVRGDSAAYFCASSPQPAGFLYFGAGTRLSVL.

The genes are TRBV4-1 and TRBJ2-5; 8 nucleotides align to TRBD2. The CDR3 runs to 15 residues. The V gene end was trimmed by 1 base and the J gene end by 5 bases; junction bases not matched to a gene: 6. CDR1 is MGHRA and CDR2 is YSYEKL in the germline V gene. The CDR3 sequence is CASSQGFGTRETQYF. Written as DNA, the CDR3 is TGCGCCAGCAGCCAAGGCTTTGGGACTAGGGAGACCCAGTACTTC.

In this sample, this clone turned up once. The chain has TRBV19 and TRBJ1-6; unclear D gene. Trimming took 0 bases from V and 0 from J, leaving 12 bases between them. This CDR3 is built from 18 residues. Germline V gives CDR1 LNHDA, CDR2 SQIVND (reference sequence). The CDR3 region is CASSIDRRRSSYNSPLHF. The CDR3, as DNA: TGTGCCAGTAGTATAGACCGGAGGAGGAGCTCCTATAATTCACCCCTCCACTTT. Full variable domain (remainder filled in from reference TRBV19 and TRBJ1-6): DGGITQSPKYLFRKEGQNVTLSCEQNLNHDAMYWYRQDPGQGLRLIYYSQIVNDFQKGDIAEGYSVSREKKESFPLTVTSAQKNPTAFYLCASSIDRRRSSYNSPLHFGNGTRLTVT.

The chain links TRBV27 to TRBJ2-3, with 7 bases lining up with TRBD2. This CDR3 comprises 15 residues. The germline gives CDR1 MNHEY, CDR2 SMNVEV (reference sequence). J was trimmed by 2 bases and V by 2 bases; bases with no gene match: 4. The CDR3: CASSLIAGATDTQYF. For the CDR3, the DNA is TGTGCCAGCAGTTTAATTGCGGGAGCCACAGATACGCAGTATTTT.

The chain recombines TRBV13 with TRBJ1-2; D is possibly TRBD1 (5 bases). The V end lost 2 bases, the J end lost 4 bases, and 17 bases lay between the germline ends. This CDR3 is built from 16 residues. The V gene's germline CDR1 is PRHDT and CDR2 FYEKMQ (reference sequence). The CDR3 bases are TGTGCCAGCAGCTTAAGGACGGGGGGACTGGGCTATGGCTACACCTTC. Protein product: CASSLRTGGLGYGYTF.

V and J are TRBV19 and TRBJ1-5; no reliable D call. This CDR3 is built from 13 residues. CDR1 is LNHDA and CDR2 is SQIVND in the germline V gene (reference sequence). The V and J ends lost 10 bases and 2 bases respectively, with 12 bases between them. The CDR3 loop reads CATHGRGNQPQHF. The CDR3 nucleotides read TGTGCCACACACGGCAGAGGCAATCAGCCCCAGCATTTT.

The rearrangement links TRBV7-9 to TRBJ1-2, with D possibly TRBD1 on 5 matching bases. Germline V gives CDR1 SEHNR, CDR2 FQNEAQ (reference sequence). CDR3 length: 15 residues. Trimming took off 1 base at V and 4 bases at J, with 13 bases between the two ends. The CDR3 reads CASSLGEGNPYGYTF. In DNA, the CDR3 is TGTGCCAGCAGCTTAGGCGAGGGGAACCCCTATGGCTACACCTTC.

This clone showed up just once. The chain links TRBV5-1 to TRBJ1-3; possibly TRBD1 for D (6 bases). The CDR3 is made up of 16 amino acids. CDR1 is SGHRS and CDR2 is YFSETQ in the germline V gene. The ends were cut back, 0 bases at V and 8 bases at J, with 18 bases in the middle. The CDR3 sequence: CASSLGQVVEGHTIYF. The DNA of the CDR3 is TGCGCCAGCAGCTTGGGACAGGTGGTAGAGGGACACACCATATATTTT.

This clone was picked up one time. The chain employs TRBV13 and TRBJ1-2; 9 bases agree with TRBD1. The germline V gene encodes CDR1 PRHDT and CDR2 FYEKMQ (reference sequence). The V gene end was trimmed by 4 bases and the J gene end by 1 base; junction bases not matched to a gene: 13. This CDR3 has 18 residues. Here the CDR3 reads CASSSRRDRVSLNYGYTF. The CDR3 DNA reads as TGTGCCAGCAGCTCCCGACGGGACAGGGTATCCCTTAACTATGGCTACACCTTC.

The rearrangement links TRBV2 to TRBJ1-2; D remains unclear. The V gene's germline CDR1 is SNHLY and CDR2 FYNNEI. V was clipped by 1 base and J by 4 bases, with 13 bases between them. The CDR3 is made up of 15 amino acids. The CDR3 nucleotides are TGTGCCAGCAGTGAAGGTACCCTCCGGACCTATGGCTACACCTTC. Translation: CASSEGTLRTYGYTF.

The CDR3 DNA is TGTGCCAGCAGCGACGGAGGACAGGGCTATGGCTACACCTTC. This codes for CASSDGGQGYGYTF. This rearrangement joins TRBV6-1 to TRBJ1-2; 8 positions match TRBD1. This CDR3 has 14 amino acids. The J segment lost 4 bases and the V segment lost 6 bases, leaving 7 bases of the junction unmatched. Germline assignment: CDR1 MNHNS and CDR2 SASEGT.

This clone has a handful of counts. The chain couples TRBV30 to TRBJ1-1; TRBD1 is a possible D gene (5 bases). The CDR3 runs 14 residues. V gave up 1 base and J gave up 4 bases, with 13 bases separating them. Germline CDR1 GTSNPN, CDR2 SVGIG (reference sequence). The CDR3 is CAWSARGLGTEAFF. For the CDR3, the DNA is TGTGCCTGGAGTGCGAGGGGACTGGGCACTGAAGCTTTCTTT.

Comment on this clone: No conserved phenylalanine or tryptophan is present at the end of the CDR3, so a read error is the likely explanation. The rearrangement joins TRBV6-1 to TRBJ1-2, with 10 bases fitting TRBD1. From germline, CDR1 is MNHNS and CDR2 SASEGT. CDR3 length: 14 amino acids. Trimming removed 5 bases from V and 7 bases from J; junction bases left unmatched: 7. CDR3 sequence: CASSRDRGDSGYTS. The CDR3 DNA is TGTGCCAGCAGTAGGGACAGGGGAGATAGTGGCTACACCTCC.

This clone was seen a single time. This chain links TRBV7-9 with TRBJ1-3; no clear D gene. Per germline, CDR1 SEHNR and CDR2 FQNEAQ (reference sequence). The CDR3 has 15 residues. The V end was cut by 1 base, the J end by 0 bases, with 7 bases between. CDR3 sequence: CASSLEQSSGNTIYF. CDR3 nucleotide sequence: TGTGCCAGCAGCTTAGAACAGAGCTCTGGAAACACCATATATTTT.

This chain links TRBV28 with TRBJ1-2; tentatively, D is TRBD1 (5 bases). Germline V gene data show CDR1 as MDHEN and CDR2 as SYDVKM. V dropped 5 bases and J dropped 4 bases, with 14 bases sitting between them. The CDR3 covers 14 residues. For the CDR3, the DNA is TGTGCCAGCAGTGCTGAAAGGGGTGTCTATGGCTACACCTTC. Amino acid sequence: CASSAERGVYGYTF.

A few counts support this clone. This chain joins TRBV5-1 and TRBJ1-6, with D tentatively TRBD1 (5 bases). Per the germline V gene, CDR1 is SGHRS and CDR2 is YFSETQ. Deletions cut 5 bases from V and 8 bases from J, with 11 bases between. The length of the CDR3 is 13 residues. The chain's CDR3 is CASRGGDDSPLHF. CDR3 coding DNA: TGCGCCAGCAGGGGTGGGGACGATTCACCCCTCCACTTT. Full variable domain (rest looked up from reference TRBV5-1 and TRBJ1-6): KAGVTQTPRYLIKTRGQQVTLSCSPISGHRSVSWYQQTPGQGLQFLFEYFSETQRNKGNFPGRFSGRQFSNSRSEMNVSTLELGDSALYLCASRGGDDSPLHFGNGTRLTVT.